Listed below are T cell receptor beta chains from one sample, sequenced in a study of T cell repertoires in ileal Crohn's disease. TCRdb's copy holds only in-frame clones and misses some; the assay was immunoSEQ multiplex PCR. Of roughly 3,500 clones listed, approximately 81% were seen once; the top ten hold approximately 5.1%. The sequencing sample was made of ileal tissue. These receptors were obtained from an adult with Crohn's disease. Each CDR3 is given with its conserved first and last residue. Each record gives: CDR3 length, V gene, J gene, CDR3 protein.

CDR3 length: 18
V gene: TRBV5-1
J gene: TRBJ2-1
CDR3 protein: CASSFASRQGMGYNEQFF

CDR3 length: 13
V gene: TRBV7-9
J gene: TRBJ1-2
CDR3 protein: CASSLGQPRGYTF

CDR3 length: 15
V gene: TRBV7-9
J gene: TRBJ1-2
CDR3 protein: CASTLGGQGETGYTF

CDR3 length: 15
V gene: TRBV5-7
J gene: TRBJ2-7
CDR3 protein: CASSLVAGGFYEQYF

CDR3 length: 16
V gene: TRBV28
J gene: TRBJ2-3
CDR3 protein: CASSATIAEDTDTQYF

CDR3 length: 15
V gene: TRBV6-5
J gene: TRBJ2-7
CDR3 protein: CASRKETGRSYEQYF

CDR3 length: 15
V gene: TRBV4-1
J gene: TRBJ2-7
CDR3 protein: CASSDRLAERYEQYF

CDR3 length: 14
V gene: TRBV18
J gene: TRBJ2-5
CDR3 protein: CASSPASQAETQYF

CDR3 length: 14
V gene: TRBV5-4
J gene: TRBJ2-7
CDR3 protein: CASSGSAGRDEQYF

CDR3 length: 15
V gene: TRBV21-1
J gene: TRBJ2-7
CDR3 protein: CASSPCLGGTNEQYF

CDR3 length: 14
V gene: TRBV9
J gene: TRBJ2-2
CDR3 protein: CASSVDRYPRELFF

CDR3 length: 14
V gene: TRBV2
J gene: TRBJ2-3
CDR3 protein: CASRGGGLTDTQYF

CDR3 length: 13
V gene: TRBV27
J gene: TRBJ1-2
CDR3 protein: CASSSGPVGGYTF

CDR3 length: 17
V gene: TRBV4-1
J gene: TRBJ2-3
CDR3 protein: CASSQDGGLGSTDTQYF

CDR3 length: 15
V gene: TRBV18
J gene: TRBJ1-5
CDR3 protein: CASSPNSNPGQPQHF

CDR3 length: 15
V gene: TRBV7-6
J gene: TRBJ1-2
CDR3 protein: CASSPRQVTNYGYTF

CDR3 length: 14
V gene: TRBV11-2
J gene: TRBJ1-4
CDR3 protein: CASSLSRGNEKLFF

CDR3 length: 15
V gene: TRBV28
J gene: TRBJ1-2
CDR3 protein: CASTPDRGGLSGYTF

CDR3 length: 15
V gene: TRBV5-1
J gene: TRBJ1-3
CDR3 protein: CASSLSQGTGNTIYF

CDR3 length: 12
V gene: TRBV6-5
J gene: TRBJ1-1
CDR3 protein: CASRTGGTEAFF

CDR3 length: 14
V gene: TRBV15
J gene: TRBJ2-2
CDR3 protein: CATSRDRTAGELFF

CDR3 length: 15
V gene: TRBV5-6
J gene: TRBJ1-6
CDR3 protein: CASSKTGGKNSPLHF

CDR3 length: 16
V gene: TRBV7-9
J gene: TRBJ1-3
CDR3 protein: CASSLGQPNSGNTIYF

CDR3 length: 13
V gene: TRBV9
J gene: TRBJ1-1
CDR3 protein: CASSQGGNTEAFF

CDR3 length: 14
V gene: TRBV10-1
J gene: TRBJ2-5
CDR3 protein: CASSESTGKETQYF

CDR3 length: 13
V gene: TRBV2
J gene: TRBJ1-2
CDR3 protein: CASRLTGDYGYTF

CDR3 length: 17
V gene: TRBV2
J gene: TRBJ1-2
CDR3 protein: CASRADRGQEANYGYTF

CDR3 length: 13
V gene: TRBV7-2
J gene: TRBJ1-5
CDR3 protein: CASSFGTNKPQHF

CDR3 length: 17
V gene: TRBV9
J gene: TRBJ2-7
CDR3 protein: CASSVGLAGGPGYEQYF

CDR3 length: 17
V gene: TRBV21-1
J gene: TRBJ1-3
CDR3 protein: CASSPRTGGFSGNTIYF

CDR3 length: 12
V gene: TRBV7-9
J gene: TRBJ1-2
CDR3 protein: CASSLNQGRYTF

CDR3 length: 17
V gene: TRBV18
J gene: TRBJ2-2
CDR3 protein: CASSHAGQGAATGELFF

CDR3 length: 15
V gene: TRBV6-5
J gene: TRBJ1-6
CDR3 protein: CASSSSGQGNSPLHF

CDR3 length: 16
V gene: TRBV28
J gene: TRBJ2-5
CDR3 protein: CASSEYGTGIQETQYF

CDR3 length: 16
V gene: TRBV10-3
J gene: TRBJ2-7
CDR3 protein: CAISESAATSPYEQYF

CDR3 length: 15
V gene: TRBV28
J gene: TRBJ2-5
CDR3 protein: CASSMYSPSQETQYF

CDR3 length: 18
V gene: TRBV10-3
J gene: TRBJ2-7
CDR3 protein: CAISESGQGTRSSYEQYF

CDR3 length: 15
V gene: TRBV19
J gene: TRBJ1-3
CDR3 protein: CASSPADYSGNTIYF

CDR3 length: 17
V gene: TRBV7-6
J gene: TRBJ2-6
CDR3 protein: CASSPGLIGSGANVLTF

CDR3 length: 14
V gene: TRBV18
J gene: TRBJ1-1
CDR3 protein: CASSPMGGNTEAFF

CDR3 length: 16
V gene: TRBV7-9
J gene: TRBJ1-2
CDR3 protein: CASSQPNQGGAYGYTF